One sample yielded the 30 T cell receptor beta chains listed below, sequenced in a study of blood T cell repertoires in COVID-19. The data were produced by immunoSEQ multiplex PCR, yet TCRdb's version contains in-frame clones alone and is incomplete. Found here are approximately 230,000 clones, around four fifths of them singletons; the top ten hold about 15%. Sequenced input: PBMCs or T cells enriched from blood (not recorded which). Source of these receptors: a man in his forties who had recovered from COVID-19.

This clone was observed at least ten times. This chain connects TRBV9 to TRBJ2-5; possible D gene TRBD1, 5 bases. This CDR3 region has 14 residues. Germline V gene sequence: CDR1 SGDLS, CDR2 YYNGEE. V was trimmed by 0 bases and J by 0 bases, leaving 6 bases between them. CDR3 sequence: CASSVAGHQETQYF. The CDR3 coding sequence is TGTGCCAGCAGCGTAGCAGGGCACCAAGAGACCCAGTACTTC.

The chain uses TRBV4-3 and TRBJ2-2; D is perhaps TRBD2 (6 bases). The CDR3 extends over 18 amino acids. The germline gives CDR1 LGHNA, CDR2 YSLEER. V lost 0 bases and J lost 1, with 15 bases in between. CDR3 DNA sequence: TGCGCCAGCAGCCAAGAATCGTGGGGGACTGGGAACACCGGGGAGCTGTTTTTT. Its translation: CASSQESWGTGNTGELFF.

V usage is TRBV27 and J usage is TRBJ2-1; the match to TRBD2 covers 14 bases. Trimming cost V 5 bases and J 14 bases; bases outside gene matches: 14. CDR1 and CDR2 from the germline V gene are MNHEY and SMNVEV (reference sequence). The CDR3 covers 16 residues. The CDR3 coding sequence is TGTGCCAGCAGTCCGGGACTAGCGGGAGAATCGTACGTTGAGTTCTTC. It yields the protein CASSPGLAGESYVEFF.

This clone was detected only once. In DNA form, the CDR3 reads TGTGCCTGGAGTGTCAGGTCCTACGAGCAGTACTTC. It translates to CAWSVRSYEQYF. The rearrangement uses TRBV30 and TRBJ2-7; the D is unclear. CDR3 size: 12 residues. Trimming removed 0 bases at V and 1 base at J, with 4 bases between. CDR1 is GTSNPN, CDR2 SVGIG, per germline (reference sequence). The entire variable domain, with the rest obtained from reference TRBV30 and TRBJ2-7, is as follows: SQTIHQWPATLVQPVGSPLSLECTVEGTSNPNLYWYRQAAGRGLQLLFYSVGIGQISSEVPQNLSASRPQDRQFILSSKKLLLSDSGFYLCAWSVRSYEQYFGPGTRLTVT.

In DNA form, the CDR3 reads TGTGCCAGCGGTTCCAGGGTTGGCTACACCTTC. Translation gives CASGSRVGYTF. The chain is built from TRBV6-5 and TRBJ1-2, with a possible D match to TRBD1 (5 bases). This CDR3 contains 11 residues. Looked up from germline, CDR1 is MNHEY and CDR2 is SVGAGI. Trimming stripped 8 bases from V and 7 bases from J, with 11 bases between.

The chain is built from TRBV11-1 and TRBJ2-1, with 11 nucleotides matching TRBD2. Losses at the gene ends were 6 bases for V and 7 bases for J; bases not matched to a gene: 11. Germline CDR1 and CDR2: SGHAT and FQDESV (reference sequence). This CDR3 contains 16 residues. CDR3 DNA: TGTGCCAGCAGTCCGGGAGTAGCGGGGGGGCAAAATGAGCAGTTCTTC. Its protein is CASSPGVAGGQNEQFF. Full variable domain (outside the CDR3, taken from reference TRBV11-1 and TRBJ2-1): EAEVAQSPRYKITEKSQAVAFWCDPISGHATLYWYRQILGQGPELLVQFQDESVVDDSQLPKDRFSAERLKGVDSTLKIQPAELGDSAMYLCASSPGVAGGQNEQFFGPGTRLTVL.

The chain has TRBV5-1 and TRBJ1-2; D remains unclear. This CDR3 has 13 residues. Trimming left V 7 bases short and J 6 bases short, with 16 bases between. CDR1 and CDR2 from the germline V gene are SGHRS and YFSETQ. The CDR3 DNA sequence: TGCGCCAGCTCGGGAATTTACCGAGATGGCTACACCTTC. It is translated as CASSGIYRDGYTF.

The chain carries TRBV3-1 (or the pseudogene TRBV3-2) and TRBJ1-4; 9 bases align to TRBD1. Per the germline V gene, CDR1 is LGHDT and CDR2 is YNNKEL (reference sequence). With V trimmed by 4 bases and J by 6 bases, 9 bases remained unmatched. This CDR3 has 16 amino acids. The CDR3 nucleotides are TGTGCCAGCAGCCCAGACTTCCGGACAGGGGATGAAAAACTGTTTTTT. Translation gives CASSPDFRTGDEKLFF.

The chain couples TRBV5-1 to TRBJ1-4; maybe TRBD1 (5 bases). This CDR3 spans 13 amino acids. Germline V lookup: CDR1 SGHRS, CDR2 YFSETQ. The V end lost 7 bases, the J end lost 2 bases, and 9 bases lay between the germline ends. The DNA for the CDR3 is TGCGCCAGCTCGCGGGGCACTAATGAAAAACTGTTTTTT. Protein product: CASSRGTNEKLFF.

The J gene is TRBJ2-1, the V gene TRBV11-2; tentatively, D is TRBD2 (5 bases). Trimming removed 5 bases from V and 8 bases from J, with 25 bases in between. The germline V gene has CDR1 SGHAT and CDR2 FQNNGV. The CDR3 is 17 amino acids. CDR3 in amino acids: CASSPARTDSRMDEQFF. The CDR3, as DNA: TGTGCCAGCAGCCCCGCCCGGACTGATTCACGTATGGATGAGCAGTTCTTC.

This chain uses TRBV7-2 with TRBJ2-1, with a tentative D call TRBD2 (5 bases). Trimming took 2 bases from V and 5 from J, leaving 10 bases between them. CDR3 length equals 14 residues. Germline V gene data show CDR1 as SGHTA and CDR2 as FQGNSA. CDR3 region: CASSLSFGNNEQFF. DNA for the CDR3: TGTGCCAGCAGCTTATCATTCGGGAACAATGAGCAGTTCTTC.

In its sample, this clone was seen a few times. The genes are TRBV11-1 and TRBJ2-7; TRBD1 is a possible D gene (5 bases). V shed 2 bases and J shed 0 bases, with 8 bases lying between them. Per the germline V gene, CDR1 is SGHAT and CDR2 is FQDESV (reference sequence). The CDR3 length is 14 residues. In nucleotides, the CDR3 is TGTGCCAGCAGCTTACCAGGGCCCTCCTACGAGCAGTACTTC. This sequence encodes CASSLPGPSYEQYF.

The chain carries TRBV12-3 or TRBV12-4 and TRBJ1-1; D not resolved. The CDR3 is made up of 12 amino acids. V lost 2 bases, J lost 6 bases, and 7 bases lay in between. Here the CDR3 reads CASSLISAEAFF. CDR3 in DNA: TGTGCCAGCAGTTTAATCAGCGCTGAAGCTTTCTTT.

The chain carries TRBV7-2 and TRBJ2-7; a weak D match, TRBD1 (6 bases). Per germline, CDR1 SGHTA and CDR2 FQGNSA. The V and J ends lost 3 bases and 0 bases respectively, with 9 bases between them. The length of the CDR3 is 14 residues. Here the CDR3 DNA reads TGTGCCAGCAGCTTCCAGGGGAGCTCCTACGAGCAGTACTTC. This translates into CASSFQGSSYEQYF.

The table lists this clone with a few counts. The chain carries TRBV27 and TRBJ2-5; D possibly corresponds to TRBD1 (6 bases). V lost 7 bases, J lost 3 bases, and 6 bases lay in between. The CDR3 consists of 11 residues. The germline V gene has CDR1 MNHEY and CDR2 SMNVEV (reference sequence). For the CDR3, the DNA is TGTGCCAGCAACAGGGAAGAGACCCAGTACTTC. Amino acid sequence: CASNREETQYF.

The rearrangement joins TRBV7-2 to TRBJ2-1; 8 bases are a match to TRBD2. There are 15 residues in the CDR3. The J segment lost 8 bases and the V segment lost 2 bases, leaving 8 bases of the junction unmatched. The germline V gene encodes CDR1 SGHTA and CDR2 FQGNSA. CDR3 region: CASSLRSGGPYEQFF. DNA of the CDR3: TGTGCCAGCAGCTTACGATCGGGGGGGCCTTATGAGCAGTTCTTC.

V usage is TRBV3-1 (or the pseudogene TRBV3-2) and J usage is TRBJ2-1; TRBD2 might be the D (5 bases). Germline V lookup: CDR1 LGHDT, CDR2 YNNKEL (reference sequence). The CDR3 contains 16 residues. The V and J ends lost 5 bases and 5 bases respectively, with 19 bases between them. The CDR3: CASSGSGPHSDNEQFF. In DNA form, the CDR3 reads TGTGCCAGCAGCGGGAGCGGTCCCCATTCCGACAATGAGCAGTTCTTC.

The chain uses TRBV20-1 and TRBJ2-7; 9 nucleotides align to TRBD2. Trimming at V came to 3 bases and at J to 5 bases, leaving 8 bases not matched to a gene. The CDR3 loop spans 14 amino acids. In germline, CDR1 is DFQATT, CDR2 SNEGSKA (reference sequence). The CDR3 is CSASPGLAGNEQYF. The CDR3, as DNA: TGCAGTGCTAGTCCCGGGCTAGCGGGAAACGAGCAGTACTTC.

This chain uses TRBV3-1 (or the pseudogene TRBV3-2) with TRBJ2-3; D is perhaps TRBD1 (6 bases). V was cut by 4 bases and J by 2 bases, with 22 bases left in between. Germline values: CDR1 LGHDT, CDR2 YNNKEL (reference sequence). This CDR3 has 18 amino acids. CDR3: CASSRGKGHHYFTDTQYF. Here the CDR3 DNA reads TGTGCCAGCAGCCGAGGGAAGGGACACCACTACTTCACAGATACGCAGTATTTT.

CDR3 bases: TGCGCCAGCAGCTTGGCGCCGACTAGCGGGAACTACGAGCAGTACTTC. Translation gives CASSLAPTSGNYEQYF. V gene TRBV5-1 combines with J gene TRBJ2-7; 11 nucleotides agree with TRBD2. J was trimmed by 3 bases and V by 0 bases; bases with no gene match: 5. Per the germline V gene, CDR1 is SGHRS and CDR2 is YFSETQ. This CDR3 has 16 amino acids. The full variable domain, in which reference TRBV5-1 and TRBJ2-7 provide the parts outside the CDR3, is KAGVTQTPRYLIKTRGQQVTLSCSPISGHRSVSWYQQTPGQGLQFLFEYFSETQRNKGNFPGRFSGRQFSNSRSEMNVSTLELGDSALYLCASSLAPTSGNYEQYFGPGTRLTVT.

V is TRBV7-9 and J is TRBJ2-2; TRBD1 agrees at 8 bases. Germline CDR1 is SEHNR and CDR2 is FQNEAQ (reference sequence). The length of the CDR3 is 14 residues. Trimming at V came to 5 bases and at J to 4 bases, leaving 3 bases not matched to a gene. Written as DNA, the CDR3 is TGTGCCAGCAGCCGGACAGGGTCCACCGGGGAGCTGTTTTTT. It specifies CASSRTGSTGELFF.

The chain carries TRBV23-1 and TRBJ1-1, with D unresolved. TRBV23-1 is treated as an ORF (open reading frame) with a function not yet certain. The CDR3 covers 15 residues. Trimming removed 6 bases at V and 1 base at J, with 15 bases between. CDR3 nucleotide sequence: TGCGCCAGCAGCCCCGGCGGTGACTCGAACACTGAAGCTTTCTTT. As protein: CASSPGGDSNTEAFF.

This chain joins TRBV7-6 and TRBJ2-1, with 9 bases identical to TRBD2. Germline values: CDR1 SGHVS, CDR2 FNYEAQ. V trimming: 3 bases; J trimming: 1 base; junction bases outside the gene matches: 4. The CDR3 loop spans 16 amino acids. The CDR3 bases are TGTGCCAGCAGCTTCAGACTAGCGGAATCCTACAATGAGCAGTTCTTC. It codes for CASSFRLAESYNEQFF. Complete variable domain (other parts from reference TRBV7-6 and TRBJ2-1): GAGVSQSPRYKVTKRGQDVALRCDPISGHVSLYWYRQALGQGPEFLTYFNYEAQQDKSGLPNDRFSAERPEGSISTLTIQRTEQRDSAMYRCASSFRLAESYNEQFFGPGTRLTVL.

This chain connects TRBV28 to TRBJ1-5, with unresolved D. V lost 5 bases and J lost 6, with 8 bases in between. The germline V gene encodes CDR1 MDHEN and CDR2 SYDVKM. The CDR3 length is 12 residues. The CDR3: CASSQNFQPQHF. CDR3 nucleotides: TGTGCCAGCAGTCAAAATTTTCAGCCCCAGCATTTT.

This chain uses TRBV4-1 with TRBJ1-5, with TRBD1 identical over 7 bases. The V gene's germline CDR1 is MGHRA and CDR2 YSYEKL. Trimming cost V 0 bases and J 4 bases; bases outside gene matches: 6. The CDR3 has 16 residues. This CDR3 is CASSQDPGGINQPQHF. The CDR3 nucleotides are TGCGCCAGCAGCCAAGATCCAGGGGGGATTAATCAGCCCCAGCATTTT.

This clone was seen more than once but under ten times. The rearrangement links TRBV28 to TRBJ1-2, with TRBD1 as a possible D gene (6 bases). Germline loops: CDR1 MDHEN, CDR2 SYDVKM. CDR3 length: 13 residues. V was pared by 5 bases and J by 9 bases, with 16 bases between. Here the CDR3 reads CASSEDSWGSYTF. CDR3 coding DNA: TGTGCCAGCAGTGAGGACAGTTGGGGGAGCTACACCTTC.

The gene calls are TRBV28 and TRBJ2-7, with D uncertain. The CDR3 covers 12 residues. V was shortened by 5 bases and J by 3 bases, with 8 bases between the two germline ends. Germline V CDR1 and CDR2: MDHEN, SYDVKM. CDR3 sequence reads: CASSLNSYEQYF. DNA for the CDR3: TGTGCCAGCAGTCTAAACAGCTACGAGCAGTACTTC.

In its sample, this clone was seen a few times. V and J are TRBV14 and TRBJ2-7; 7 bases fit TRBD1. CDR3 length: 14 amino acids. The V gene end was trimmed by 6 bases and the J gene end by 0 bases; junction bases not matched to a gene: 5. The germline V gene has CDR1 SGHDN and CDR2 FVKESK. CDR3 protein: CASSRTGGSYEQYF. The CDR3 bases are TGTGCCAGCAGTCGGACAGGAGGCTCCTACGAGCAGTACTTC.

The genes are TRBV6-1 and TRBJ1-4; possible D gene TRBD1, 5 bases. The CDR3 extends over 14 amino acids. Germline CDR1 reads MNHNS; CDR2 reads SASEGT. Trimming pared 2 bases from V and 8 bases from J, leaving 12 bases between. The CDR3 nucleotides are TGTGCCAGCAGTGAAATGGGGCTTCGAGAAAAACTGTTTTTT. The encoded protein is CASSEMGLREKLFF.

V is TRBV6-2 or TRBV6-3 and J is TRBJ1-1; TRBD1 might be the D (6 bases). Germline V lookup: CDR1 MNHEY, CDR2 SVGEGT. Between the trimmed V and J ends, which lost 2 bases and 5 bases, there was a span of 9 bases. The CDR3 spans 13 residues. The CDR3 here is CASSYGGLTEAFF. As DNA, the CDR3 is TGTGCCAGCAGTTACGGGGGCCTAACTGAAGCTTTCTTT.